This entry is about one T cell receptor beta chain. This specimen comes from a study of blood T cell repertoires in COVID-19. About the research overall: Nucleic acid was either cDNA or gDNA, and it came from T cells, B-cell-depleted T cells, or PBMCs.

Looked up from germline, CDR1 is SGHTA and CDR2 is FQGTGA. The V end lost 3 bases, the J end lost 0 bases, and 10 bases lay between the germline ends. The CDR3 runs to 15 residues. Per the study methods: Estimated nucleated cell counts came from reference gene primer amplification. Sequenced by immunoSEQ multiplex PCR; TCRdb stores in-frame clones only, minus some. That table is the source of V, J and clone size, and D and trimming were worked out from the DNA. The table lists approximately 100,000 clones, about 88% of them singletons. J is TRBJ2-3 and V is TRBV7-3; the D gene is possibly TRBD1 (5 bases). Sequenced sample: peripheral blood. This TCR was recovered from a human donor in a cohort sampled during active COVID-19. The CDR3 bases are TGTGCCAGCAGCTTGACAGCTACTAGCACAGATACGCAGTATTTT. It specifies CASSLTATSTDTQYF.